The next 4 T cell receptor beta chains were all read from a single sample in a study of human T cells and chemical hapten exposure. Via MiXCR, TCRdb re-called the RACE reads, giving one row per CDR3 protein. The data show approximately 84,000 distinct CDR3 sequences, roughly 11% seen once. The time point denotes: patch test 2, 6 weeks after DPC sensitization. Treatment specified: therapeutic diphenylcyclopropenone sensitization with weekly scalp DPC. The specimen comprised whole blood, sampled in connection with sensitization to the hapten diphenylcyclopropenone (DPC). These receptors were taken from a young man with alopecia areata. Some clones in this sample may be carry-over from other donors' samples.

The sample holds a few counts of this clonotype. V gene TRBV7-2 combines with J gene TRBJ2-7, with 9 positions matching TRBD1. J lost 1 base, V lost 5 bases, and 6 bases had no gene match. CDR1 and CDR2 from the germline V gene are SGHTA and FQGNSA. The CDR3 covers 15 residues. The CDR3 DNA reads TGTGCCAGCAGCCTACGGACAGGGGTATCCTACGAGCAGTACTTC. Its translation: CASSLRTGVSYEQYF.

This chain connects TRBV5-1 to TRBJ2-3, with 7 bases identical to TRBD2. Germline CDR1 and CDR2: SGHRS and YFSETQ. CDR3 length: 15 amino acids. J lost 1 base, V lost 4 bases, and 6 bases had no gene match. In nucleotides, the CDR3 is TGCGCCAGCAGCCTCGGACTAGTACGCACAGATACGCAGTATTTT. It is translated as CASSLGLVRTDTQYF.

The J gene is TRBJ2-1, the V gene TRBV29-1, with D possibly being TRBD1 (5 bases). CDR1 and CDR2 from the germline V gene are SQVTM and ANQGSEA. The CDR3 sequence is 14 residues long. V shed 5 bases and J shed 0 bases, with 11 bases lying between them. CDR3 amino acids: CSVKRGASYNEQFF. In nucleotides, the CDR3 is TGCAGCGTTAAAAGGGGTGCCTCCTACAATGAGCAGTTCTTC.

This clonotype has just a few counts. The chain uses TRBV29-1 and TRBJ2-7, with a weak D call TRBD2 (6 bases). V was shortened by 6 bases and J by 7 bases, with 16 bases between the two germline ends. The germline V gene encodes CDR1 SQVTM and CDR2 ANQGSEA. The CDR3 runs 12 residues. CDR3 loop: CSVGVDGGEQYV. For the CDR3, the DNA is TGCAGCGTAGGAGTGGACGGGGGAGAGCAGTACGTC.